This T cell receptor beta chain appears in the sequencing data of a study of T-cell reconstitution after alpha-beta-depleted transplantation in children. During its preparation, the TCRbeta library received unique molecular identifiers. TCRdb independently ran MiXCR on the PCR reads; one entry per CDR3 protein. The sample shows about 340,000 distinct CDR3 sequences, 13% of them seen only once. This CDR3 has 17 residues. Germline trimming cut 4 bases from V and 5 bases from J; bases unmatched to any gene: 13. CDR1 is LGHNA, CDR2 YNFKEQ, per germline. The V call is TRBV4-2, the J call TRBJ2-3, with 9 bases that match TRBD2. The receptor was isolated from a human donor who donated a stem cell graft to a child with Fanconi anemia. The sample here was PBMCs, taken from the stem cell graft. The CDR3 nucleotides are TGTGCCAGCAGCCTCGGTCGGGCTAGCGGGGAAAGAGATACGCAGTATTTT. This translates into CASSLGRASGERDTQYF.